The entry below describes one T cell receptor (beta chain). What antigen it recognizes has not been identified. No per-base quality is available; no much larger clone lies one base away. The cohort comprised 666 healthy bone marrow donors. Cohort members were all nominally healthy when sampled, although unrecorded immune exposures were likely present. The donor was CMV seronegative and belonged to the group of 350 or so seronegative cohort members. A peripheral blood sample was collected from each donor, and TCR beta sequencing was performed on peripheral blood mononuclear cells. The Qiagen DNeasy Blood Extraction Kit was used to extract genomic DNA from the blood cell samples. The entry originates in a study of cytomegalovirus exposure and HLA in healthy donors (dated by TCRdb to 2016 to 2017). At the level of the whole study: An earlier analysis of several hundred of the donors reported roughly 270 Gb of sequence data and 100 million to 130 million unique TCR beta sequences from about 200 million T cells. High-throughput TCR immunosequencing, statistical association of individual TCRs with disease status, and machine learning were combined to predict cytomegalovirus infection status. Among the approximately 420 genotyped donors, 75% to 90% belonged to the genetic ancestry cluster associated with self-reported Caucasian donors. In the later analysis, no new phenotypic data were used to find candidate immune exposures; instead, reliance was placed on TCR beta sequences and their occurrence across donors. A later analysis re-analyzed previously published TCR beta repertoires from 660 or so donors and added high-resolution HLA genotyping to study TCR occurrence patterns. In addition to the first cohort of around 670 subjects, a separate validation cohort of 120 different subjects was used. The study was designed to test whether signatures of past pathogen exposure could be identified by cataloging public T cell receptors. An early release that covered 500 to 800 HLA-typed donors contained about 300 gigabases of sequencing data and tens of millions of unique TCR sequences. The number of typed donors differed by locus: roughly 629-640 for A, B, C, DRB1 and DQB1; 500 to 550 for DQA1; around 580 for DPA1; and about 450 for DPB1. Every discovery cohort repertoire had been produced on one sequencing platform. Among around 400 genotyped donors of the cohort, an average of around 250,000 unique TCR beta nucleotide sequences was sequenced per donor, of which about 18% were non-productive. A later genetic analysis took genome-wide SNP genotypes for about three fifths of the 666 donors and used that subset as a discovery cohort. Because of strong linkage in the cohort, roughly five DR-DQ haplotypes were treated as single units for association and clustering. An earlier analysis of about 600 of the donors used high-throughput TCR beta sequencing to judge whether each TCR beta V gene segment behaved as functional or pseudogenic. Both class I and class II loci were covered by HLA typing, at four-digit resolution. Donor age, sex, ethnicity and CMV serostatus were compiled alongside the repertoire data. The study profiled the T cell repertoires of fewer than 850 subjects by immunosequencing and related them to cytomegalovirus serostatus.

Points the paper makes about the study in general: A cluster of highly shared sequence variants was judged likely to be a technical artifact of the sequencing pipeline. In both the original and validation cohorts, the classifier was reported to diagnose cytomegalovirus status with high specificity and sensitivity. A few of the identified cytomegalovirus-associated TCR beta chains were confirmed in vitro to be specific for cytomegalovirus antigens. Compared with the roughly 600-donor mean, donors in an Asian-associated ancestry cluster had fewer N-insertions in productive TCRs, according to a later genetic analysis. According to a later analysis, parvovirus B19, influenza, CMV and Epstein-Barr virus appeared linked to several top co-occurrence clusters. Some IMGT-functional V segments, including TRBV6-2 and TRBV6-3, could not be told apart with the 87-base-pair reads, so those segments were excluded. In a later analysis, some 18,000 TCR beta sequences were associated with specific HLA alleles at a false discovery rate of 0.05. Linkage disequilibrium might explain the correlated functional status among segregating V segments, but an unknown experimental factor could not be ruled out. A later analysis found that TCR association rates varied across HLA loci, with DRB1 alleles showing the most associated TCRs and HLA-C alleles the fewest. The authors suggested that the approach could potentially be extended to other disease states and immunological phenotypes. While some public TCRs were present in many individuals, most TCR sequences turned up only very rarely across donors. HLA typing was unavailable for some donors at each locus, so association tests used only the typed subset. When HLA alleles, especially DR and DQ, strongly co-occurred, attributing TCR associations to individual alleles was difficult. According to a later analysis, most CMV-associated TCR beta chains appeared to be HLA-restricted, and the HLA associations seemed to be driven largely by CMV exposure. In an earlier analysis of 500 to 650 of the donors, most TCR beta V segments appeared in productive rearrangements about 90% or about 30% of the time, broadly matching IMGT annotations. Because counts were too low, about 18 rarely observed V segments, including chromosome 9 orphons, were excluded from the earlier analysis of roughly 580 of the donors. The presence/absence analyses assumed that sequencing depth was roughly uniform across donors, and that assumption may not be true. In a later analysis, HLA-associated TCR beta chains were found to be more clonally expanded and to have lower generation probabilities than equally common non-associated chains. Immune exposure information for the cohort was limited to CMV serostatus. The cohort was sequenced for TCR beta chains only, and without alpha or paired-chain data the features that could be detected were limited. A further reported finding was that TCR beta sequences accurately predicted the HLA-A and HLA-B alleles for most subjects in the first cohort. In a later genetic analysis, a missense DCLRE1C variant was associated with V-gene and J-gene trimming of TCR beta chains, and the association was replicated in an independent cohort. In the study, 164 TCR beta chains were listed as associated with cytomegalovirus.

The CDR1 and CDR2 encoded by the germline V gene (reference sequence) are GTSNPN and SVGIG. V drops 3 bases and J drops 8 bases, leaving 16 bases in between. The CDR3 sequence holds 13 residues, the cysteine and phenylalanine included. Here the CDR3 DNA is all that survives: 39 bases in frame from base 1. Libraries were prepared through the immunoSEQ multiplex PCR assay. For the multiplex PCR, a mixture combining 60 forward primers for TCR Vbeta segments and 13 reverse primers for TCR Jbeta segments was used. A multiplex PCR assay on genomic DNA amplified the CDR3 region of rearranged TCR beta genes. Amplified TCR beta libraries were sequenced as 87-base-pair reads on the Illumina HiSeq System. As for the authors' bioinformatics: Across the 500 to 750 repertoires, a later analysis counted 78 million or so unique TCR beta chains, 9.5 million to 12 million of which were shared by at least two donors. Raw reads were error-corrected and collapsed into unique sequences with a nearest-neighbor algorithm that merged closely related sequences to remove PCR and sequencing errors. To assign V, D and J gene segments, CDR3 sequences were aligned to IMGT reference sequences. Each retained sequence needed at least a six-nucleotide match to both a V gene segment and a J gene segment. Rearrangements were classified as productive when the CDR3 lacked stop codons and remained in frame with V and J, and all other rearrangements were classified as non-productive. Following IMGT convention, CDR3 was defined as the stretch from the second conserved V-encoded cysteine to the conserved J-encoded phenylalanine. The earlier analysis of approximately 590 of the donors excluded any sequence lacking an unambiguous match to a single V gene segment. An earlier analysis of around 600 of the donors classified V segments as functional when productive rearrangements were above 56.7% and as segregating when the standard deviation between donors was above 5%. A statistical classification framework was built to diagnose cytomegalovirus status from the catalog of TCR beta chain sequences. V and J gene assignment, in a later analysis, came from comparing TCR nucleotide sequences with IMGT/GENE-DB human TR gene sequences. In a later analysis, CDR3 sequences and most-parsimonious VDJ recombination scenarios were assigned using the TCRdist pipeline. In a later analysis, each TCR beta chain was defined by its CDR3 amino acid sequence together with its V-gene family, and reads lacking a unique V-gene family were excluded. A later analysis removed several hundred highly shared, low-generation-probability nucleotide sequences to deal with suspected cross-contamination and a sequencing artifact. In a later analysis, a clonal expansion index for each public chain was calculated from normalized within-repertoire ranks of inferred template counts. Generation probabilities in a later analysis came from a VDJ recombination model fitted to out-of-frame rearrangements, and those results were checked against IGoR. A later analysis scored TCR-TCR, TCR-HLA and TCR-CMV co-occurrence with hypergeometric tests, applying a repertoire-size bias correction to TCR pairs. To estimate false discovery rates, a later analysis permuted the HLA or CMV assignments 20 times. In a later analysis, co-occurring TCRs were grouped with DBSCAN, and TCRdist sequence similarity was added when clustering was performed within HLA-allele-positive subsets. Co-occurrence clustering excluded repertoires with fewer than 30,000 or more than 120,000 public chains, plus five with anomalous nucleotide sharing. The immuneACCESS repertoire file appears here via TCRdb, limited to in-frame rearrangements. These files lack a portion of the clones; in checked studies, under half of the deficit traces to unresolved V genes, and the cause of the others is not known. V, J and clone size derive from that table, while D and trimming were established from the DNA sequence. This sample holds some 130,000 clones; around 81% were observed only once. The top ten clonotypes cover around 1.9% of the sample.

The clonotype comes from a woman aged 45-65 years in good health and CMV-seronegative. The source material was PBMCs. The sequence joins TRBV30 to TRBJ1-1; no D segment can be confidently identified. Here is the DNA: TGTGCCTGGAGGACTCATCTAGATCGCGAAGCTTTCTTT. Translation gives CAWRTHLDREAFF.